This T cell receptor beta chain was observed in a study of siplizumab effects on memory and regulatory T cells. Coculture of the mixed lymphocyte reaction cells took place at 37 degrees C and lasted under seven days. TCRdb keeps only in-frame clones here, not all; method: immunoSEQ multiplex PCR. The sample has just under 20,000 clones, 44% seen once. With V trimmed by 5 bases and J by 1 base, 7 bases remained unmatched. The CDR3 spans 16 residues. The germline V gene has CDR1 SGHDN and CDR2 FVKESK. Regarding this clone: Its antigen is currently unknown.

The source material was CFSE-low (dividing) CD4+ T cells sorted from an allogeneic mixed lymphocyte reaction. This chain links TRBV14 with TRBJ2-2; TRBD2 aligns across 7 bases. The clonotype was recovered from a human donor in good health; the cells came from an allogeneic mixed lymphocyte reaction. Some clones in this sample may be carry-over from other donors' samples. The CDR3 loop reads CASSKVGGENTGELFF. The DNA of the CDR3 is TGTGCCAGCAGCAAAGTGGGAGGGGAGAACACCGGGGAGCTGTTTTTT.